Following are 20 T cell receptor beta chains from one sample sequenced in a study of identical twins. One entry per CDR3 protein, called by TCRdb with MiXCR from the 5' RACE reads. Here the sample spans roughly 750,000 distinct CDR3 sequences, approximately 21% being singletons. These data were also reused for a study on T cells expressing NK-cell markers.

Sequenced material: PBMCs. The receptors originated from a woman younger than 35 in good health.

This clonotype has more than one count but fewer than ten. The chain combines TRBV15 with TRBJ1-1, with D possibly matching TRBD1 (5 bases). V was trimmed by 2 bases and J by 5 bases, leaving 12 bases between them. Germline V gene lookup returns CDR1 LNHNV and CDR2 YYDKDF (reference sequence). The CDR3 is made up of 14 amino acids. CDR3 nucleotides: TGTGCCACCAGCAGACAGGGAGAGGGGACTGAAGCTTTCTTT. It translates to CATSRQGEGTEAFF.

The chain recombines TRBV6-1 with TRBJ1-1; no clear D gene. The CDR3 spans 15 residues. The V end lost 5 bases, the J end lost 8 bases, and 21 bases lay between the germline ends. Per germline, CDR1 MNHNS and CDR2 SASEGT. In DNA, the CDR3 is TGTGCCAGCAGTCCCAAGGGTGAGTTAGCAACGGAAGCTTTCTTT. Translating it yields CASSPKGELATEAFF.

This clonotype was detected ten times or more. The rearrangement joins TRBV29-1 to TRBJ2-7, with 9 bases identical to TRBD2. The germline V gene has CDR1 SQVTM and CDR2 ANQGSEA. V trimming: 0 bases; J trimming: 4 bases; junction bases outside the gene matches: 4. This CDR3 has 14 amino acids. As DNA, the CDR3 is TGCAGCGTTGAAGATACTAGCGGGCAATACGAGCAGTACTTC. Residues: CSVEDTSGQYEQYF.

This clonotype was observed at least ten times. The V gene is TRBV20-1, the J gene TRBJ2-2; TRBD2 is a possible D gene (7 bases). Germline V lookup: CDR1 DFQATT, CDR2 SNEGSKA (reference sequence). With 3 bases removed from V and 5 bases from J, the gap between germline ends came to 10 bases. The CDR3 is 13 residues long. In nucleotides, the CDR3 is TGCAGTGCTAGCGGGGGGCGGACCGGGGAGCTGTTTTTT. It specifies CSASGGRTGELFF.

This clonotype has more than one count but fewer than ten. This sequence joins TRBV10-1 and TRBJ2-3, with 7 positions matching TRBD2. The CDR3 runs to 14 residues. V lost 5 bases, J lost 5 bases, and 7 bases stayed unmatched. Germline V gene data show CDR1 as WNHNN and CDR2 as SYGVQD (reference sequence). CDR3 in amino acids: CASSRASGEDTQYF. The CDR3 nucleotides read TGCGCCAGCAGTAGGGCTAGCGGCGAAGATACGCAGTATTTT.

This clonotype was counted a few times. The chain recombines TRBV6-2 or TRBV6-3 with TRBJ2-6, with 7 bases lining up with TRBD1. After removal of 5 bases from V and 2 bases from J, the junction contained 3 bases not matched to a gene. CDR3 length equals 15 residues. From germline, CDR1 is MNHEY and CDR2 SVGEGT. The CDR3 DNA follows: TGTGCCAGCAGTGCCCAGGGGGCTGGGGCCAACGTCCTGACTTTC. The encoded protein is CASSAQGAGANVLTF.

Notes on this clonotype: Mismatch with germline at one junction end may stem from a read error. The J gene is TRBJ2-2, the V gene TRBV5-1; D tentatively fits TRBD1 or TRBD2 (5 bases each). Germline values: CDR1 SGHRS, CDR2 YFSETQ. This CDR3 region has 14 residues. In DNA form, the CDR3 reads TGCGCCAGCAGCTCCGGGACCCTCACCGGGGTGCTGTTTTTT. Its translation is CASSSGTLTGVLFF. The whole variable domain, remainder taken from reference TRBV5-1 and TRBJ2-2, is KAGVTQTPRYLIKTRGQQVTLSCSPISGHRSVSWYQQTPGQGLQFLFEYFSETQRNKGNFPGRFSGRQFSNSRSEMNVSTLELGDSALYLCASSSGTLTGVLFFGEGSRLTVL.

This clonotype was counted at least ten times. This chain joins TRBV20-1 and TRBJ1-1, with unresolved D. The germline gives CDR1 DFQATT, CDR2 SNEGSKA (reference sequence). CDR3 length equals 11 residues. V was cut by 4 bases and J by 1 base, with 4 bases left in between. The chain's CDR3 is CSAKWNTEAFF. In nucleotides, the CDR3 is TGCAGTGCTAAATGGAACACTGAAGCTTTCTTT.

This clonotype was seen more than once but under ten times. The chain couples TRBV4-2 to TRBJ2-3, with D unclear. V dropped 2 bases and J dropped 5 bases, with 11 bases sitting between them. Germline V CDR1 and CDR2: LGHNA, YNFKEQ. The CDR3 is 14 amino acids. The CDR3 here is CASSQQELGDTQYF. As DNA, the CDR3 is TGTGCCAGCAGCCAACAAGAGCTGGGAGATACGCAGTATTTT.

This clonotype has a handful of counts. The chain carries TRBV29-1 and TRBJ1-3; no clear D. The CDR3 is 12 amino acids. Germline CDR1 SQVTM, CDR2 ANQGSEA. Trimming removed 6 bases at V and 4 bases at J, with 10 bases between. CDR3 sequence (DNA): TGCAGCGTCGAGAAGACAGGAAACACCATATATTTT. Translation gives CSVEKTGNTIYF. The complete variable domain, with remaining parts taken from reference TRBV29-1 and TRBJ1-3, reads SAVISQKPSRDICQRGTSLTIQCQVDSQVTMMFWYRQQPGQSLTLIATANQGSEATYESGFVIDKFPISRPNLTFSTLTVSNMSPEDSSIYLCSVEKTGNTIYFGEGSWLTVV.

This CDR3 reads CASSLGLGGSEQYF. The CDR3 DNA follows: TGTGCCAGCAGCTTGGGGCTCGGAGGGTCCGAGCAGTACTTC. J is TRBJ2-7 and V is TRBV5-6; TRBD2 might be the D (6 bases). The germline CDR1 and CDR2 sequences are SGHDT and YYEEEE. The ends were cut back, 0 bases at V and 6 bases at J, with 13 bases in the middle. This CDR3 is 14 amino acids long.

The chain combines TRBV20-1 with TRBJ2-7; 8 bases are a match to TRBD1. V trimming: 2 bases; J trimming: 3 bases; junction bases outside the gene matches: 9. From germline, CDR1 is DFQATT and CDR2 SNEGSKA (reference sequence). The CDR3 is 15 residues long. CDR3 loop: CSARPRQGSFYEQYF. In DNA, the CDR3 is TGCAGTGCTAGACCTAGACAGGGGTCCTTCTACGAGCAGTACTTC.

This clonotype was detected many times. As DNA, the CDR3 is TGTGCCATCAGTGATACAGGTCACCAGCCCCAGCATTTT. This encodes CAISDTGHQPQHF. The chain links TRBV10-3 to TRBJ1-5; maybe TRBD1 (5 bases). V lost 3 bases to trimming and J lost 7 bases, with 10 bases between them. The V gene's germline CDR1 is ENHRY and CDR2 SYGVKD. This CDR3 is built from 13 residues.

This chain links TRBV4-1 with TRBJ2-1, with TRBD2 matching over 14 bases. V lost 0 bases, J lost 8 bases, and 6 bases stayed unmatched. The germline CDR1 and CDR2 sequences are MGHRA and YSYEKL. The CDR3 is made up of 17 amino acids. The CDR3 loop reads CASSQEGTSGSSDEQFF. In DNA form, the CDR3 reads TGCGCCAGCAGCCAAGAAGGGACTAGCGGGAGTTCGGATGAGCAGTTCTTC.

CDR3 bases: TGTGCCAGCAGCCGGAAGCGGGGTACGAACACCGGGGAGCTGTTTTTT. Translation: CASSRKRGTNTGELFF. The chain joins TRBV7-2 to TRBJ2-2, with 7 bases that match TRBD2. The CDR3 has 16 residues. Germline V gene data show CDR1 as SGHTA and CDR2 as FQGNSA. V shed 5 bases and J 0 bases; nucleotides not matched to a gene: 6.

In this sample, this clonotype turned up a few times. This chain joins TRBV9 and TRBJ1-1, with D perhaps matching TRBD1 (6 bases). Trimming pared 4 bases from V and 5 bases from J, leaving 15 bases between. The CDR3 has 14 residues. The germline gives CDR1 SGDLS, CDR2 YYNGEE. The CDR3 DNA reads TGTGCCAGCAGCACCTCGGGGGCGCGGACTGAAGCTTTCTTT. Protein: CASSTSGARTEAFF.

This clonotype was seen only once. The CDR3 region has the DNA TGTGCCAGCAGCTCCCTAAAGGCGGGGGGCCGGACTGAAGCTTTCTTT. This gives the protein CASSSLKAGGRTEAFF. V gene TRBV9 combines with J gene TRBJ1-1, with D possibly matching TRBD1 (6 bases). The CDR3 covers 16 residues. Germline loops: CDR1 SGDLS, CDR2 YYNGEE. Trimming left V 4 bases short and J 5 bases short, with 21 bases between. The complete variable domain, with remaining parts taken from reference TRBV9 and TRBJ1-1, reads DSGVTQTPKHLITATGQRVTLRCSPRSGDLSVYWYQQSLDQGLQFLIQYYNGEERAKGNILERFSAQQFPDLHSELNLSSLELGDSALYFCASSSLKAGGRTEAFFGQGTRLTVV.

The genes are TRBV7-6 and TRBJ2-7, with 7 positions matching TRBD2. The CDR3 spans 14 residues. Germline loops: CDR1 SGHVS, CDR2 FNYEAQ. Trimming cost V 5 bases and J 3 bases; bases outside gene matches: 7. The CDR3 DNA is TGTGCCAGCAGCCCTCAAACTAGCGACTACGAGCAGTACTTC. Its translation is CASSPQTSDYEQYF.

V usage is TRBV10-3 and J usage is TRBJ1-1, with D maybe TRBD1 (5 bases). CDR1 and CDR2 from the germline V gene are ENHRY and SYGVKD. The CDR3 contains 12 residues. The germline V and J ends were trimmed by 7 bases and 5 bases, with 11 bases remaining between them. CDR3 sequence (DNA): TGTGCCATCAAGGGAAGGACAACTGAAGCTTTCTTT. Its translation: CAIKGRTTEAFF.

This clonotype was observed a few times. The genes are TRBV24-1 and TRBJ2-1; D is undetermined. V was shortened by 3 bases and J by 15 bases, with 14 bases between the two germline ends. Germline CDR1 KGHDR, CDR2 SFDVKD. The CDR3 is made up of 12 amino acids. The CDR3: CATSDRKGRRFF. The CDR3 DNA sequence: TGTGCCACCAGTGATCGAAAGGGAAGGAGGTTCTTC.